A selection of T cell receptor beta chains follows, all from one sample in a study of cytomegalovirus exposure and HLA in healthy donors. Sequencing was performed with immunoSEQ multiplex PCR; in TCRdb, only in-frame clones are kept and a portion is missing. The sample has roughly 150,000 clones; 75% to 80% are singletons. The specimen was PBMCs. Receptors originate from a woman younger than 45 in good health and CMV-seronegative. CDR3s include the opening cysteine and the closing phenylalanine or tryptophan.

TRBV5-1	TRBJ1-1	CASSFRQGGPSSTEAFF
TRBV4-1	TRBJ2-2	CASSQNLGKRGGDTGELFF
TRBV7-9	TRBJ2-5	CASSWIGQGRFGTQYF
TRBV9	TRBJ2-7	CASSVDLGTGAYEQYF
TRBV6-1	TRBJ1-2	CASSDLTGYGYTF
TRBV7-6	TRBJ2-2	CASSLAPGVNTGELFF
TRBV6-6	TRBJ1-1	CASSYSNTANTEAFF
TRBV6-1	TRBJ1-2	CASSAGFDKNLYGYTF
TRBV5-6	TRBJ2-7	CASSYRAGTYEQYF
TRBV19	TRBJ2-2	CATGQGNPNTGELFF
TRBV7-6	TRBJ2-5	CASSRSGGRPETQYF
TRBV19	TRBJ1-1	CASSPWTENTEAFF
TRBV27	TRBJ2-7	CASSRLAGVYEQYF
TRBV5-1	TRBJ2-1	CASSWTSGGAYNEQFF
TRBV4-2	TRBJ1-2	CASSHLKGQLNYGYTF
TRBV6-1	TRBJ1-2	CASRGTGVANYGYTF
TRBV5-1	TRBJ2-1	CASSSGSYNEQFF